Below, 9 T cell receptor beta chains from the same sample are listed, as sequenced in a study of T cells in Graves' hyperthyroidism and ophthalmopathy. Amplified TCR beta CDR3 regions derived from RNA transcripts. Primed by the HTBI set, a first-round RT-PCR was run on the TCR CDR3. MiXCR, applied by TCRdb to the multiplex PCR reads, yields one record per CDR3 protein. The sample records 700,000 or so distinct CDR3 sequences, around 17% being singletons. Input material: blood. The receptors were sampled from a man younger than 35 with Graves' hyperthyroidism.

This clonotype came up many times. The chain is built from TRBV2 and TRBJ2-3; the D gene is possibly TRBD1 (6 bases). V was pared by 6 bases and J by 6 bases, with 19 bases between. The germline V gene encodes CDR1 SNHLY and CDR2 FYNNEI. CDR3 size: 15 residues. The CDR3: CASSQPTGIVDTQYF. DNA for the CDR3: TGTGCCAGCAGCCAGCCTACAGGGATTGTGGATACGCAGTATTTT.

The CDR3 region is CSARPPVAGVPYEQYF. The CDR3 DNA follows: TGCAGTGCTAGACCTCCGGTAGCGGGAGTTCCCTACGAGCAGTACTTC. The chain employs TRBV20-1 and TRBJ2-7, with 9 bases that match TRBD2. CDR1 and CDR2 from the germline V gene are DFQATT and SNEGSKA (reference sequence). The V and J ends lost 2 bases and 2 bases, in that order; junction bases with no gene match: 10. This CDR3 has 16 amino acids.

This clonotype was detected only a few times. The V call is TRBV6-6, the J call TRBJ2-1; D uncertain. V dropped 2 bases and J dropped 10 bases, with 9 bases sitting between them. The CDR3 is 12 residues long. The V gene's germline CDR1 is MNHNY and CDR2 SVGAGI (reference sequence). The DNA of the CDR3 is TGTGCCAGCAGTTACGATTTGCGAGAGCAGTTCTTC. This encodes CASSYDLREQFF.

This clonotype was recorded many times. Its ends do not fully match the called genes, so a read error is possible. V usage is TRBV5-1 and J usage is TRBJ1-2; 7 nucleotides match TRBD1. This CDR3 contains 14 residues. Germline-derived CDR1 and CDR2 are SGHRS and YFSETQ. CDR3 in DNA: TGTGCCAGCAGCTTAGCAGGGGGGGACTATGGCTACACCTTC. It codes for CASSLAGGDYGYTF.

The DNA of the CDR3 is TGCAGCGGGCGCCGCTACAATGAGCAGTTCTTC. Encoded protein: CSGRRYNEQFF. The chain links TRBV29-1 to TRBJ2-1; D unclear. V lost 7 bases and J 3 bases, leaving 7 bases between the germline ends. The CDR3 consists of 11 residues. CDR1 and CDR2 from the germline V gene are SQVTM and ANQGSEA.

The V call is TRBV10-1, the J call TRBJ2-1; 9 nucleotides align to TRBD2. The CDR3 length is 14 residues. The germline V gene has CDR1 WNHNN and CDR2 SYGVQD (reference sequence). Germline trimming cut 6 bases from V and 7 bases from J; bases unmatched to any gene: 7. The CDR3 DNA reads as TGCGCCAGCAGAGATAGCGGGAGACCGAATGAGCAGTTCTTC. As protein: CASRDSGRPNEQFF.

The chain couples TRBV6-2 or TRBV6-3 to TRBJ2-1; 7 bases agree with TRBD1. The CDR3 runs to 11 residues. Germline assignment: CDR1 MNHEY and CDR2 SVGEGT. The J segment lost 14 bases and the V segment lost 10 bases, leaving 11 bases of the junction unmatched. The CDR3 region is CATRSTGAEFF. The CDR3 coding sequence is TGTGCCACCAGGAGCACAGGGGCGGAGTTCTTC.

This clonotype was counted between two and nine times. The CDR3 is CASSQEGWRGEGTDTQYF. The CDR3 bases are TGCGCCAGCAGCCAAGAGGGTTGGCGGGGAGAGGGCACAGATACGCAGTATTTT. This chain uses TRBV4-1 with TRBJ2-3; maybe TRBD2 (6 bases). From germline, CDR1 is MGHRA and CDR2 YSYEKL. The CDR3 spans 18 residues. The germline V and J ends were trimmed by 0 bases and 1 base, with 17 bases remaining between them.

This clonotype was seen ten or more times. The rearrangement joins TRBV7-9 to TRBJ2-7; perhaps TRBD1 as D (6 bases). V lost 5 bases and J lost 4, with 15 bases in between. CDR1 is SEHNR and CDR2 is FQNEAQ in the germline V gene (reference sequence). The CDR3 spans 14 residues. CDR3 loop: CASSGQGIWYEQYF. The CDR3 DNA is TGTGCCAGCAGCGGTCAGGGGATCTGGTACGAGCAGTACTTC.